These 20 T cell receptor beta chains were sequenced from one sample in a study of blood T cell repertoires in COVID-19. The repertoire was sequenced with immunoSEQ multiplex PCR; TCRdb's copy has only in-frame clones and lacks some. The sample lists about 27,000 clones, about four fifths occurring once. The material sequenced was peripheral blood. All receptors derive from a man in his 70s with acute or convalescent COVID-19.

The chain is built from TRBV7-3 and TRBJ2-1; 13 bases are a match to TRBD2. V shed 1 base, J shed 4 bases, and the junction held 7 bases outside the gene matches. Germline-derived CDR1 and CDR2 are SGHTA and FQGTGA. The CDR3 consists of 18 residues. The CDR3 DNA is TGTGCCAGCAGCTTAAGAGGGACTAGCGGGGTTGGTTACAATGAGCAGTTCTTC. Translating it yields CASSLRGTSGVGYNEQFF.

The CDR3 is CASSLAGAAEAFF. Written as DNA, the CDR3 is TGTGCCAGCAGCTTAGCGGGGGCCGCTGAAGCTTTCTTT. This chain uses TRBV7-2 with TRBJ1-1, with a possible D match to TRBD1 (6 bases). Germline V gene data show CDR1 as SGHTA and CDR2 as FQGNSA. The CDR3 totals 13 residues. Trimming left V 0 bases short and J 6 bases short, with 8 bases between.

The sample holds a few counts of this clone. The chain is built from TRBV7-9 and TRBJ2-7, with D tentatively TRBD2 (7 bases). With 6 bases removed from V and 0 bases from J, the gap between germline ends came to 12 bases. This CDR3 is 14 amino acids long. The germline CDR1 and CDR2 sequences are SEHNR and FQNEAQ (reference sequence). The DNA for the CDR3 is TGTGCCAGCAGTGGGGGGGCTATCTCCTACGAGCAGTACTTC. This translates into CASSGGAISYEQYF.

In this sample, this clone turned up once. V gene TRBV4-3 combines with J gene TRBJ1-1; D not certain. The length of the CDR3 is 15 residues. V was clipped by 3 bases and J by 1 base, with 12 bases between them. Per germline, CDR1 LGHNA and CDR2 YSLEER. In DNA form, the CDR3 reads TGCGCCAGCAGCCAGGGTTCCGGAGAGAACACTGAAGCTTTCTTT. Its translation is CASSQGSGENTEAFF.

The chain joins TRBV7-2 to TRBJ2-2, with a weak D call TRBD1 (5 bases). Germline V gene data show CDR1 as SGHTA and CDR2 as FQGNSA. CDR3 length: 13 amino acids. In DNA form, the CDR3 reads TGTGCTGCCCCTCGCAGGGCTGGAGGGGAGCTGTTTTTT. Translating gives CAAPRRAGGELFF.

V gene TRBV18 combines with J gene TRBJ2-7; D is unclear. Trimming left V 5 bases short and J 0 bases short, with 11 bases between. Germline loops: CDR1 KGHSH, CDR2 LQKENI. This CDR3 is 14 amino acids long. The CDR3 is CASSEDMHSYEQYF. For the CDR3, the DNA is TGTGCCAGCTCAGAAGACATGCACTCCTACGAGCAGTACTTC.

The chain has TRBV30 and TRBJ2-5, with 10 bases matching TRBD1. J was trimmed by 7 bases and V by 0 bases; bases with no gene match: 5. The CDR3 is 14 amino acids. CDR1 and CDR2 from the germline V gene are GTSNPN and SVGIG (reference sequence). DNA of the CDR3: TGTGCCTGGAGTGTCGACAGGGGGCTAGGGACCCAGTACTTC. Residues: CAWSVDRGLGTQYF.

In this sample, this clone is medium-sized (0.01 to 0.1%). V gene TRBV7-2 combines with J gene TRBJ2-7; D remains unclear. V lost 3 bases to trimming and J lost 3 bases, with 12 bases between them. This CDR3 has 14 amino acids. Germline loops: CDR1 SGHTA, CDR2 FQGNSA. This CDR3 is CASSFFAANYEQYF. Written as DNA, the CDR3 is TGTGCCAGCAGCTTCTTTGCGGCCAACTACGAGCAGTACTTC.

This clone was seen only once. DNA for the CDR3: TGTGCCAGCAGCCAGGAGGGGATCACTGAAGCTTTCTTT. It specifies CASSQEGITEAFF. The genes are TRBV11-3 and TRBJ1-1; possible D gene TRBD1, 5 bases. The CDR3 totals 13 residues. V shed 5 bases and J shed 4 bases, with 11 bases lying between them. CDR1 is SGHNT and CDR2 is YENEEA in the germline V gene.

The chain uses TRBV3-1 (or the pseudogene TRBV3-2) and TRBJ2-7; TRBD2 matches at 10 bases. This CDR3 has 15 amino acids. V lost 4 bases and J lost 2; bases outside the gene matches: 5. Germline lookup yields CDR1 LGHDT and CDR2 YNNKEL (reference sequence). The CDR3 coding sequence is TGTGCCAGCAGCCGCGTAGCGGGGGGACCCTACGAGCAGTACTTC. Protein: CASSRVAGGPYEQYF.

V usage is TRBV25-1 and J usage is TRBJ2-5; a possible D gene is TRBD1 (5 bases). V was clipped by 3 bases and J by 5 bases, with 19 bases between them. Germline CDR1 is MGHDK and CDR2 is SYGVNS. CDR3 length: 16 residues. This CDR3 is CASSEGSRAGYETQYF. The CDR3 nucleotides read TGTGCCAGCAGTGAGGGCTCCCGGGCAGGGTACGAGACCCAGTACTTC.

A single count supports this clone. In nucleotides, the CDR3 is TGTGCCAGCAGCGTAGAGGCGGGAGGGCCGACCGGGGAGCTGTTTTTT. Translation gives CASSVEAGGPTGELFF. This chain joins TRBV9 and TRBJ2-2; 9 bases match TRBD2. The CDR3 is made up of 16 amino acids. Trimming at V came to 0 bases and at J to 5 bases, leaving 5 bases not matched to a gene. CDR1 and CDR2 from the germline V gene are SGDLS and YYNGEE.

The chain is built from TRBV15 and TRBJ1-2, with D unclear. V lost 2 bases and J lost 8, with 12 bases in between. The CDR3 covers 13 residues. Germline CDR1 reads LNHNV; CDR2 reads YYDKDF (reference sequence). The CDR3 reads CATSRSRGGGYTF. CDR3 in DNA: TGTGCCACCAGCAGATCTCGCGGAGGCGGCTACACCTTC. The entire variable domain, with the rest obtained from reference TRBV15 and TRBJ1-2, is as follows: DAMVIQNPRYQVTQFGKPVTLSCSQTLNHNVMYWYQQKSSQAPKLLFHYYDKDFNNEADTPDNFQSRRPNTSFCFLDIRSPGLGDTAMYLCATSRSRGGGYTFGSGTRLTVV.

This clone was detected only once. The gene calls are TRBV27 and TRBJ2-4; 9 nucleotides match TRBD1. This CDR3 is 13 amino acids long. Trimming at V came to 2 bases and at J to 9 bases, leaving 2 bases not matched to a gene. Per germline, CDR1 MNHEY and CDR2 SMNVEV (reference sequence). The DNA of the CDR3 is TGTGCCAGCAGTTTAGAGGGACAGGGCATTCAGTACTTC. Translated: CASSLEGQGIQYF.

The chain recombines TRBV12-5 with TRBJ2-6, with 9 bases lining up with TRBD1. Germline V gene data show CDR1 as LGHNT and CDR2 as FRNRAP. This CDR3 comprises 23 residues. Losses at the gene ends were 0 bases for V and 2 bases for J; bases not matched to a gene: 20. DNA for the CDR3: TGTGCTAGTGGTTTGGTATTGGGGTTTCGGACAGGGGCCGATCGCACTGGGGCCAACGTCCTGACTTTC. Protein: CASGLVLGFRTGADRTGANVLTF.

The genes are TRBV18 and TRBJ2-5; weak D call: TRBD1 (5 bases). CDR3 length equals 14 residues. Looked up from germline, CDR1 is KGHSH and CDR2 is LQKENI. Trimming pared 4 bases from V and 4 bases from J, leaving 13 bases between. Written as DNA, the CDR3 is TGTGCCAGCTCACAGCCCTGGCAGGGAGAGACCCAGTACTTC. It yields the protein CASSQPWQGETQYF.

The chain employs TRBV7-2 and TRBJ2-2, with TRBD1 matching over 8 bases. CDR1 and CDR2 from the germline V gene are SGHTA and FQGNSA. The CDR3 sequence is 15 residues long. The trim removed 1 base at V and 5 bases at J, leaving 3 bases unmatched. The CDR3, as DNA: TGTGCCAGCAGCTTAGGGACAGGGTTTACCGGGGAGCTGTTTTTT. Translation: CASSLGTGFTGELFF.

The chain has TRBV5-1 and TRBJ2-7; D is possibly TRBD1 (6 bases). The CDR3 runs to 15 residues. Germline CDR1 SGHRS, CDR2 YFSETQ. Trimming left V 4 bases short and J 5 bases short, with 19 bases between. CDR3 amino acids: CASSTGTSKGHEQYF. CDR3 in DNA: TGCGCCAGCAGCACCGGGACATCAAAAGGCCACGAGCAGTACTTC.

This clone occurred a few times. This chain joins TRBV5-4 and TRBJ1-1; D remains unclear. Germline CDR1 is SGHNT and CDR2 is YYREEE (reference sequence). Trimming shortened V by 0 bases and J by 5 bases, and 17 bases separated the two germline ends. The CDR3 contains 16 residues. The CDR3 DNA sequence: TGTGCCAGCAGCTTGGCCTCGGCTAGGTCCGGGACTGAAGCTTTCTTT. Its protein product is CASSLASARSGTEAFF.

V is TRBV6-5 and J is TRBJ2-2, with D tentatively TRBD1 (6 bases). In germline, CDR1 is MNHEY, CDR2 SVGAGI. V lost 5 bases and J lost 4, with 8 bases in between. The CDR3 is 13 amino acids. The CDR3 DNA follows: TGTGCCAGCAGTAAACAGGGCACCGGGGAGCTGTTTTTT. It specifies CASSKQGTGELFF.